The T cell receptor (beta chain) under discussion was sequenced for a study of cytomegalovirus exposure and HLA in healthy donors. Study observations and caveats: Analysis was carried out at a later point, and it linked a missense DCLRE1C variant to TCR beta V- and J-gene trimming.

V was shortened by 0 bases and J by 6 bases, with 15 bases between the two germline ends. The CDR3 runs 16 residues. Germline loops: CDR1 LGHNA, CDR2 YNFKEQ. Concerning this clone: Its antigen remains unidentified.

PCR primers comprised 60 Vbeta and 13 Jbeta primers. The protocol was immunoSEQ multiplex PCR, while the TCRdb copy is restricted to in-frame clones and leaves out a portion. The data contain 200,000 or so clones, 82% of them singletons. The gene calls are TRBV4-2 and TRBJ1-5; possibly TRBD1 for D (6 bases). The origin of this receptor is a woman between 45 and 65 years old in good health and CMV-seropositive. The specimen was PBMCs. CDR3 in amino acids: CASSQDNGQGTQPQHF. The CDR3 bases are TGTGCCAGCAGCCAAGATAATGGGCAGGGGACTCAGCCCCAGCATTTT.